The 32 T cell receptor beta chains listed next were all sequenced from one sample in a study of vaccination effects on CD4 cells after COVID-19. TCRdb's copy holds only in-frame clones and misses some; the assay was immunoSEQ multiplex PCR. The sample contains approximately 30,000 clones, approximately 70% of which appear only once. Peptide-pool stimulation followed by sequencing identified expanded antigen-specific CD4+ clonotypes in the ViraFEST assay. Scientists isolated CD4+ T cells after a roughly ten-day culture period ended. In the vaccine recipients, nucleocapsid antibodies were negative and there was no prior SARS-CoV-2 infection. These receptors have no identified antigens. This specimen was CD4+ T cells from PBMCs cultured with HCoV-NL63 spike peptides, taken before COVID-19 vaccination. These receptor sequences come from a human donor who received a COVID-19 vaccine.

The chain joins TRBV9 to TRBJ1-6; D is possibly TRBD1 (5 bases). V was shortened by 0 bases and J by 10 bases, with 14 bases between the two germline ends. CDR1 SGDLS and CDR2 YYNGEE come from the germline V gene. This CDR3 region has 15 residues. The CDR3 DNA sequence: TGTGCCAGCAGCGTAGGGGGGGTTGGGGGATCACCCCTCCACTTT. Translated: CASSVGGVGGSPLHF.

The J gene is TRBJ2-1, the V gene TRBV6-4; D unresolved. The CDR3 runs 15 residues. The germline gives CDR1 MRHNA, CDR2 SNTAGT. V lost 0 bases and J lost 7, with 13 bases in between. CDR3 nucleotides: TGTGCCAGCAGTGACTCGTACCGGAACAAAAATGAGCAGTTCTTC. This gives the protein CASSDSYRNKNEQFF.

Details on this clone: A much larger clonotype is one base distant, so this may be a read error. The V gene is TRBV28, the J gene TRBJ1-5; D remains ambiguous. CDR3 size: 18 residues. The germline gives CDR1 MDHEN, CDR2 SYDVKM. V was cut by 2 bases and J by 1 base, with 18 bases left in between. The chain's CDR3 is CASSLGRIPRASNQPQHF. In nucleotides, the CDR3 is TGTGCCAGCAGTTTAGGGAGGATCCCGAGGGCGAGCAATCAGCCCCAGCATTTT.

The genes are TRBV29-1 and TRBJ2-7; a possible D gene is TRBD2 (5 bases). V was pared by 6 bases and J by 0 bases, with 12 bases between. This CDR3 spans 13 amino acids. Germline V lookup: CDR1 SQVTM, CDR2 ANQGSEA. CDR3 loop: CSVRTVDSYEQYF. The CDR3 DNA follows: TGCAGCGTGAGGACTGTTGACTCCTACGAGCAGTACTTC.

The table lists this clone with a count of one. V gene TRBV2 combines with J gene TRBJ1-5; possible D gene TRBD1, 6 bases. This CDR3 is built from 15 residues. Per the germline V gene, CDR1 is SNHLY and CDR2 is FYNNEI. Trimming took 5 bases from V and 2 from J, leaving 13 bases between them. CDR3 bases: TGTGCCAGCAGTCCCCAGGGGCCGGGCAATCAGCCCCAGCATTTT. Protein sequence: CASSPQGPGNQPQHF.

This clone was detected once. The DNA for the CDR3 is TGCGCCAGCAGCTCCCTCGGGGGGACTGAAGCTTTCTTT. Its protein is CASSSLGGTEAFF. The chain uses TRBV5-1 and TRBJ1-1; D might be TRBD1 (5 bases). CDR3 size: 13 residues. Germline V gene data show CDR1 as SGHRS and CDR2 as YFSETQ. The germline V and J ends were trimmed by 3 bases and 5 bases, with 11 bases remaining between them. Looking up the rest from reference TRBV5-1 and TRBJ1-1 gives the full variable domain: KAGVTQTPRYLIKTRGQQVTLSCSPISGHRSVSWYQQTPGQGLQFLFEYFSETQRNKGNFPGRFSGRQFSNSRSEMNVSTLELGDSALYLCASSSLGGTEAFFGQGTRLTVV.

The chain uses TRBV5-1 and TRBJ2-7, with D unclear. Germline CDR1 SGHRS, CDR2 YFSETQ. The CDR3 contains 14 residues. Trimming took 2 bases from V and 0 from J, leaving 9 bases between them. CDR3 in amino acids: CASSLPESSYEQYF. In nucleotides, the CDR3 is TGCGCCAGCAGCTTACCGGAGAGCTCCTACGAGCAGTACTTC.

DNA for the CDR3: TGTGCCAGCTCAGTCCGAACGACAGGGGGGCTTCTGGAGACCCAGTACTTC. Amino acids: CASSVRTTGGLLETQYF. V and J are TRBV18 and TRBJ2-5, with 9 bases fitting TRBD1. CDR1 is KGHSH and CDR2 is LQKENI in the germline V gene. The CDR3 length is 17 residues. V lost 5 bases to trimming and J lost 5 bases; unmatched junction nucleotides: 15.

The V and J genes are TRBV3-1 (or the pseudogene TRBV3-2) and TRBJ1-5, with D perhaps TRBD1 (5 bases). The CDR3 loop spans 15 amino acids. V dropped 1 base and J dropped 3 bases, with 10 bases sitting between them. Germline-derived CDR1 and CDR2 are LGHDT and YNNKEL (reference sequence). CDR3 DNA: TGTGCCAGCAGCCAAGGCGGGGGGTACAATCAGCCCCAGCATTTT. Encoded protein: CASSQGGGYNQPQHF.

The V gene is TRBV11-2, the J gene TRBJ1-2, with TRBD1 as a possible D gene (6 bases). The germline V gene encodes CDR1 SGHAT and CDR2 FQNNGV. This CDR3 comprises 13 residues. V was clipped by 4 bases and J by 4 bases, with 10 bases between them. The CDR3 DNA sequence: TGTGCCAGCAGCTCGGACAGTTCCTATGGCTACACCTTC. This codes for CASSSDSSYGYTF.

The chain joins TRBV9 to TRBJ1-1; D gene unclear. Germline assignment: CDR1 SGDLS and CDR2 YYNGEE. Trimming took 0 bases from V and 4 from J, leaving 10 bases between them. This CDR3 region has 14 residues. The CDR3 region is CASSVAGKGTEAFF. The CDR3 DNA follows: TGTGCCAGCAGCGTAGCTGGGAAAGGCACTGAAGCTTTCTTT.

This chain links TRBV7-9 with TRBJ2-6, with TRBD1 identical over 7 bases. The CDR3 totals 16 residues. Germline V gene lookup returns CDR1 SEHNR and CDR2 FQNEAQ (reference sequence). The V and J ends lost 6 bases and 3 bases, in that order; junction bases with no gene match: 8. The DNA of the CDR3 is TGTGCCAGCAGGTTTAGAACAGGGGTTGGGGCCAACGTCCTGACTTTC. This gives the protein CASRFRTGVGANVLTF.

V is TRBV7-2 and J is TRBJ2-7; no definite D call. The CDR3 contains 16 residues. Trimming removed 0 bases at V and 2 bases at J, with 14 bases between. Germline loops: CDR1 SGHTA, CDR2 FQGNSA. The CDR3 DNA reads as TGTGCCAGCAGCTTAGCCCTAGGGCAATTCCCCTACGAGCAGTACTTC. Translating gives CASSLALGQFPYEQYF.

The V gene is TRBV6-2 or TRBV6-3, the J gene TRBJ1-5; weak D call: TRBD1 (5 bases). Trimming removed 5 bases at V and 5 bases at J, with 19 bases between. Per the germline V gene, CDR1 is MNHEY and CDR2 is SVGEGT. The length of the CDR3 is 16 residues. The CDR3 bases are TGTGCCAGCAGTCCAAGGGGTTCTAGCTCCGATCAGCCCCAGCATTTT. Encoded protein: CASSPRGSSSDQPQHF.

J is TRBJ2-2 and V is TRBV19; maybe TRBD2 (5 bases). The germline V gene has CDR1 LNHDA and CDR2 SQIVND (reference sequence). The CDR3 runs 16 residues. Trimming stripped 9 bases from V and 4 bases from J, with 21 bases between. The CDR3 loop reads CASHRLAGSGTGELFF. CDR3 DNA: TGTGCCAGCCATCGCTTGGCGGGCTCAGGCACCGGGGAGCTGTTTTTT.

J is TRBJ1-2 and V is TRBV6-5; no firm D call. V was shortened by 6 bases and J by 3 bases, with 14 bases between the two germline ends. This CDR3 comprises 14 residues. CDR1 and CDR2 from the germline V gene are MNHEY and SVGAGI. The CDR3 sequence is CASSPGGLHYGYTF. The CDR3 coding sequence is TGTGCCAGCAGCCCCGGAGGGTTACACTATGGCTACACCTTC.

The chain is built from TRBV7-2 and TRBJ2-1; a weak D match, TRBD2 (6 bases). CDR1 and CDR2 from the germline V gene are SGHTA and FQGNSA. V was cut by 1 base and J by 6 bases, with 10 bases left in between. The CDR3 is 14 amino acids. The CDR3 sequence: CASSLEGTLNEQFF. The CDR3 DNA reads as TGTGCCAGCAGCTTAGAAGGGACTCTCAATGAGCAGTTCTTC. Based on the CDR3 plus reference TRBV7-2 and TRBJ2-1, the full variable domain is GAGVSQSPSNKVTEKGKDVELRCDPISGHTALYWYRQSLGQGLEFLIYFQGNSAPDKSGLPSDRFSAERTGGSVSTLTIQRTQQEDSAVYLCASSLEGTLNEQFFGPGTRLTVL.

This chain uses TRBV5-1 with TRBJ1-2, with no clear D. Trimming shortened V by 4 bases and J by 7 bases, and 17 bases separated the two germline ends. The V gene's germline CDR1 is SGHRS and CDR2 YFSETQ. CDR3 length: 14 residues. This CDR3 is CASSRPADRGGYTF. The CDR3 DNA reads TGCGCCAGCAGCCGACCGGCGGATCGTGGTGGCTACACCTTC.

This clone was observed a few times. The chain has TRBV9 and TRBJ2-1; 8 nucleotides line up with TRBD1. This CDR3 has 15 residues. After removal of 4 bases from V and 7 bases from J, the junction contained 10 bases not matched to a gene. Germline CDR1 reads SGDLS; CDR2 reads YYNGEE. The CDR3 region has the DNA TGTGCCAGCAGCCCCCGACAGGGGCTTAGAAATGAGCAGTTCTTC. Protein product: CASSPRQGLRNEQFF.

This sequence joins TRBV21-1 and TRBJ1-2. TRBV21-1 constitutes a pseudogene. CDR3 size: 10 residues. The CDR3 here is CASNRYGYTF. The CDR3 coding sequence is TGTGCCAGCAATCGGTATGGCTACACCTTC.

The V gene is TRBV14, the J gene TRBJ2-2; D could derive from TRBD1 or TRBD2 (5 bases each). CDR1 is SGHDN, CDR2 FVKESK, per germline. The V end lost 1 base, the J end lost 4 bases, and 16 bases lay between the germline ends. This CDR3 is 17 amino acids long. This chain's CDR3 is CASSQVAPGRRTGELFF. CDR3 sequence (DNA): TGTGCCAGCAGCCAAGTTGCCCCGGGACGTCGCACCGGGGAGCTGTTTTTT.

V is TRBV21-1 and J is TRBJ1-2; TRBD1, the table's D call, was not compared with the DNA. TRBV21-1 is a pseudogene. CDR3 length: 21 amino acids. CDR3 residues: CASSKIGQEGSDLPPNYGYTF. The CDR3 DNA follows: TGTGCCAGCAGCAAAATAGGACAGGAGGGTAGCGACCTGCCACCCAACTATGGCTACACCTTC.

The chain joins TRBV7-6 to TRBJ2-3; 8 nucleotides match TRBD1. J was trimmed by 5 bases and V by 0 bases; bases with no gene match: 4. This CDR3 is 15 amino acids long. CDR1 and CDR2 from the germline V gene are SGHVS and FNYEAQ. CDR3 nucleotides: TGTGCCAGCAGCTTAGCCAGGGGGCGTAAAGATACGCAGTATTTT. This sequence encodes CASSLARGRKDTQYF.

CDR3 sequence (DNA): TGTGCCAGCAGCATTTCGACAGTCGAGGATCCCTTGGTTGGACAGCCCCAGCATTTT. Protein: CASSISTVEDPLVGQPQHF. This chain links TRBV9 with TRBJ1-5; D might be TRBD1 (5 bases). Germline V gene lookup returns CDR1 SGDLS and CDR2 YYNGEE. With 4 bases removed from V and 7 bases from J, the gap between germline ends came to 30 bases. The CDR3 consists of 19 residues.

The table lists this clone with a count of one. The V gene is TRBV27, the J gene TRBJ2-3; no reliable D call. CDR3 size: 16 residues. Germline lookup yields CDR1 MNHEY and CDR2 SMNVEV (reference sequence). Trimming removed 0 bases from V and 0 bases from J, with 10 bases in between. CDR3 coding DNA: TGTGCCAGCAGTTTATCGCGGCGGCCTAGCACAGATACGCAGTATTTT. This translates into CASSLSRRPSTDTQYF.

This clone came up a few times. The chain joins TRBV9 to TRBJ2-3, with 9 positions matching TRBD2. Trimming removed 3 bases from V and 6 bases from J; junction bases left unmatched: 5. This CDR3 has 14 amino acids. Germline CDR1 reads SGDLS; CDR2 reads YYNGEE. The CDR3 sequence is CASSARTSVDTQYF. The CDR3 bases are TGTGCCAGCAGCGCCCGGACTAGCGTCGATACGCAGTATTTT.

The rearrangement uses TRBV6-4 and TRBJ1-3, with TRBD1 as a possible D gene (6 bases). Per the germline V gene, CDR1 is MRHNA and CDR2 is SNTAGT. V dropped 6 bases and J dropped 2 bases, with 11 bases sitting between them. This CDR3 is 14 amino acids long. The CDR3 here is CASRGGRAGNTIYF. The CDR3 nucleotides are TGTGCCAGCAGGGGGGGCAGGGCTGGAAACACCATATATTTT.

The V gene is TRBV2, the J gene TRBJ2-7; D is tentatively TRBD1 or TRBD2 (5 bases each). In germline, CDR1 is SNHLY, CDR2 FYNNEI. CDR3 length: 11 amino acids. V was cut by 5 bases and J by 10 bases, with 12 bases left in between. CDR3 sequence: CASSRDGVQYF. CDR3 coding DNA: TGTGCCAGCAGTAGGGACGGAGTACAGTACTTC.

Many counts were recorded for this clone. V usage is TRBV5-1 and J usage is TRBJ1-1; 7 nucleotides line up with TRBD1. The CDR3 has 15 residues. Germline CDR1 reads SGHRS; CDR2 reads YFSETQ. The J segment lost 5 bases and the V segment lost 0 bases, leaving 7 bases of the junction unmatched. CDR3 sequence: CASSLGATGSTEAFF. CDR3 nucleotides: TGCGCCAGCAGCTTGGGGGCGACAGGGAGTACTGAAGCTTTCTTT.

This clone was seen only a few times. The gene calls are TRBV24-1 and TRBJ1-2; no definite D call. This CDR3 comprises 12 residues. Germline values: CDR1 KGHDR, CDR2 SFDVKD. The V end lost 4 bases, the J end lost 5 bases, and 7 bases lay between the germline ends. In DNA form, the CDR3 reads TGTGCCACCAGTGACTCGGAGTATGGCTACACCTTC. The encoded protein is CATSDSEYGYTF.

This clone was found once. V usage is TRBV29-1 and J usage is TRBJ2-1; unclear D gene. CDR3 length: 14 amino acids. V lost 4 bases and J 3 bases, leaving 13 bases between the germline ends. Germline CDR1 and CDR2: SQVTM and ANQGSEA. In nucleotides, the CDR3 is TGCAGCGTTGCTCGAGACGTCAGCTACAATGAGCAGTTCTTC. As protein: CSVARDVSYNEQFF.

The gene calls are TRBV6-2 or TRBV6-3 and TRBJ2-1; 13 bases are shared with TRBD2. There are 17 residues in the CDR3. Germline CDR1 is MNHEY and CDR2 is SVGEGT. The ends lost 2 bases at V and 9 bases at J; junction bases unmatched: 10. CDR3 nucleotides: TGTGCCAGCAGTTACATGGCAGCCGGGACTAGCGGGGTTGAGCAGTTCTTC. Its protein is CASSYMAAGTSGVEQFF.